A single sample gave rise to the 30 T cell receptor beta chains below, sequenced in a study of monozygotic twins with inflammatory bowel disease. From the 5' RACE reads, TCRdb lists one entry per CDR3 protein and no DNA. The sample table sets out about 450,000 distinct CDR3 sequences. Sequencing used blood. The receptors shown here come from a human donor with ulcerative colitis or Crohn's disease, or a healthy co-twin of an affected twin (not recorded which).

The gene calls are TRBV23-1 and TRBJ2-1; TCRdb outputs TRBD2, but without DNA this stays unchecked. TRBV23-1 is filed as an ORF, its function uncertain. This CDR3 region has 16 residues. Here the CDR3 reads CASSQRKRSSYNEQFF.

The chain links TRBV3-1 to TRBJ1-1; there is no DNA to check the TCRdb D call of TRBD1. Germline CDR1 reads LGHDT; CDR2 reads YNNKEL (reference sequence). The CDR3 consists of 16 residues. CDR3 amino acids: CPSSRRSGRDGTEAFF.

The chain links TRBV9 to TRBJ2-1; TCRdb indicates TRBD1, and absent DNA this call remains unverified. This CDR3 has 16 residues. Germline-derived CDR1 and CDR2 are SGDLS and YYNGEE. This CDR3 reads CASSPRSGEFYNEQFF.

V gene TRBV29-1 combines with J gene TRBJ2-2; TCRdb designates TRBD1, a call that cannot be tested without DNA. This CDR3 has 15 residues. Germline assignment: CDR1 SQVTM and CDR2 ANQGSEA. The CDR3 loop reads CSVEPRDRETGELFF.

The CDR3 sequence is CASSFVLSGTDTQYF. The chain carries TRBV5-1 and TRBJ2-3; TCRdb outputs TRBD2, but without DNA this stays unchecked. Germline lookup yields CDR1 SGHRS and CDR2 YFSETQ. This CDR3 has 15 amino acids.

The chain is built from TRBV2 and TRBJ2-3; as DNA is missing, the TRBD1 call by TCRdb cannot be tested. Looked up from germline, CDR1 is SNHLY and CDR2 is FYNNEI. The CDR3 runs 13 residues. The CDR3 sequence: CASSDRGAGTQYF.

This chain uses TRBV5-1 with TRBJ1-1. The CDR3 has 15 amino acids. Germline CDR1 reads SGHRS; CDR2 reads YFSETQ. The CDR3 here is CASSLGEVLNTEAFF.

The V and J genes are TRBV5-1 and TRBJ1-5; without DNA, the TCRdb call of TRBD1 cannot be checked. CDR3 length: 14 amino acids. CDR1 is SGHRS, CDR2 YFSETQ, per germline. This chain's CDR3 is CASSLEGTNQPQHF.

The chain is built from TRBV5-1 and TRBJ2-7; the TRBD2 assignment by TCRdb is unverifiable without DNA. Germline assignment: CDR1 SGHRS and CDR2 YFSETQ. This CDR3 has 16 amino acids. The CDR3 sequence is CASSLAIGTSIHEQYF.

The chain carries TRBV11-2 and TRBJ2-7; checking the TCRdb D call of TRBD1 is not possible without DNA. The CDR3 has 15 amino acids. Germline lookup yields CDR1 SGHAT and CDR2 FQNNGV. CDR3 amino acids: CASSPAATGNDEQYF.

CDR3 region: CASKGTNEKLFF. The chain recombines TRBV2 with TRBJ1-4. Looked up from germline, CDR1 is SNHLY and CDR2 is FYNNEI. The CDR3 extends over 12 amino acids.

This chain uses TRBV19 with TRBJ1-3; the D call of TRBD1 rests on TCRdb alone, since no DNA is present to check it. Germline V lookup: CDR1 LNHDA, CDR2 SQIVND (reference sequence). CDR3 size: 14 residues. The CDR3: CASSIGAAGNTIYF.

CDR3: CAWSARDEQFF. The J gene is TRBJ2-1, the V gene TRBV30; TCRdb's D call of TRBD1 is untestable without DNA. The germline V gene has CDR1 GTSNPN and CDR2 SVGIG (reference sequence). The CDR3 has 11 residues.

V is TRBV20-1 and J is TRBJ2-3. This CDR3 region has 15 residues. CDR1 is DFQATT, CDR2 SNEGSKA, per germline (reference sequence). The CDR3 sequence is CSARATSMGTDTQYF.

The gene calls are TRBV7-9 and TRBJ2-5; the TCRdb D gene call, TRBD1, has no DNA to confirm it. Germline V gene sequence: CDR1 SEHNR, CDR2 FQNEAQ (reference sequence). This CDR3 has 14 amino acids. The CDR3 sequence: CASSLGGGWETQYF.

The chain carries TRBV10-3 and TRBJ1-1; the TCRdb D gene call, TRBD1, has no DNA to confirm it. The length of the CDR3 is 15 residues. Germline V lookup: CDR1 ENHRY, CDR2 SYGVKD. The CDR3 is CAISVAGGVDTEAFF.

The rearrangement links TRBV20-1 to TRBJ2-3. Per the germline V gene, CDR1 is DFQATT and CDR2 is SNEGSKA (reference sequence). The length of the CDR3 is 12 residues. The CDR3 region is CSGGPIPDTQYF.

V gene TRBV20-1 combines with J gene TRBJ1-1; with no DNA, the TCRdb D assignment of TRBD1 cannot be verified. In germline, CDR1 is DFQATT, CDR2 SNEGSKA (reference sequence). The CDR3 has 14 amino acids. CDR3 residues: CSARDGGRGTEAFF.

The J gene is TRBJ2-1, the V gene TRBV5-1; TCRdb reports TRBD1, a call that lacks DNA to check it against. Germline V lookup: CDR1 SGHRS, CDR2 YFSETQ. The length of the CDR3 is 13 residues. Here the CDR3 reads CASSLRGSGEQFF.

This chain uses TRBV5-1 with TRBJ2-3; without DNA, the TCRdb call of TRBD2 cannot be checked. The CDR3 length is 16 residues. The V gene's germline CDR1 is SGHRS and CDR2 YFSETQ. CDR3 residues: CASSSGTSGGADTQYF.

The genes are TRBV12-3 or TRBV12-4 and TRBJ1-1. The CDR3 extends over 11 amino acids. The CDR3 here is CASSPAFEAFF.

V is TRBV6-5 and J is TRBJ2-2. The CDR3 has 16 residues. Germline V gives CDR1 MNHEY, CDR2 SVGAGI. CDR3 loop: CASSYAHGVMTGELFF.

The chain joins TRBV7-9 to TRBJ2-1; TCRdb lists TRBD1, though no DNA is available to test this call. The germline V gene has CDR1 SEHNR and CDR2 FQNEAQ (reference sequence). The CDR3 consists of 13 residues. CDR3 amino acids: CASSFRDYNEQFF.

The gene calls are TRBV5-1 and TRBJ2-5. Looked up from germline, CDR1 is SGHRS and CDR2 is YFSETQ. The CDR3 spans 13 residues. CDR3 in amino acids: CASSPDNAETQYF.

The V and J genes are TRBV7-9 and TRBJ2-1; the TCRdb D gene call, TRBD1, has no DNA to confirm it. Germline V gene lookup returns CDR1 SEHNR and CDR2 FQNEAQ (reference sequence). The CDR3 runs to 16 residues. The CDR3 sequence: CASSPRGANSYNEQFF. The full variable domain, with the rest looked up from reference TRBV7-9 and TRBJ2-1, is DTGVSQNPRHKITKRGQNVTFRCDPISEHNRLYWYRQTLGQGPEFLTYFQNEAQLEKSRLLSDRFSAERPKGSFSTLEIQRTEQGDSAMYLCASSPRGANSYNEQFFGPGTRLTVL.

The chain's CDR3 is CAISESGNLKTDTQYF. The V call is TRBV10-3, the J call TRBJ2-3. Germline V gene sequence: CDR1 ENHRY, CDR2 SYGVKD. This CDR3 contains 16 residues.

The V gene is TRBV7-2, the J gene TRBJ1-1; the D call of TRBD1 rests on TCRdb alone, since no DNA is present to check it. From germline, CDR1 is SGHTA and CDR2 FQGNSA. The CDR3 extends over 14 amino acids. The CDR3 loop reads CASSLTRGQSEAFF. Full variable domain (outside the CDR3, taken from reference TRBV7-2 and TRBJ1-1): GAGVSQSPSNKVTEKGKDVELRCDPISGHTALYWYRQSLGQGLEFLIYFQGNSAPDKSGLPSDRFSAERTGGSVSTLTIQRTQQEDSAVYLCASSLTRGQSEAFFGQGTRLTVV.

The V and J genes are TRBV18 and TRBJ2-1; the D gene TCRdb calls, TRBD2, cannot be checked with no DNA. Germline V gives CDR1 KGHSH, CDR2 LQKENI. This CDR3 contains 15 residues. The CDR3 spells CASSQVAGGSFEQFF.

V and J are TRBV4-1 and TRBJ1-2; TCRdb designates TRBD1, a call that cannot be tested without DNA. This CDR3 has 17 amino acids. Looked up from germline, CDR1 is MGHRA and CDR2 is YSYEKL. CDR3 protein: CASSQEPHPGGNYGYTF.

This rearrangement joins TRBV6-1 to TRBJ1-3. Germline-derived CDR1 and CDR2 are MNHNS and SASEGT. This CDR3 is built from 14 residues. CDR3: CASSEMHSGNTIYF.